This T cell receptor (beta chain) was observed in a study of post-analysis software for immune sequencing data. About the study: Patients with relapsing-remitting, secondary progressive and progressive-relapsing multiple sclerosis courses were all represented.

Researchers reported that TCR beta cDNA libraries carried unique molecular identifiers. A population of 1 to 10 million T cells gave rise to about 500,000 cDNA molecules. TCRdb processed the PCR reads anew with MiXCR; each CDR3 protein has one entry. The sample gives 650,000 to 850,000 distinct CDR3 sequences, around 50% of which show up once; about 4.5% is in the top ten. Details on this clonotype: Its antigen is unidentified.

Study-wide points: When compared against controls, multiple sclerosis patients showed significantly lower normalized Chao1 diversity. Under F measure analysis, samples from one preparation batch co-clustered strongly.

Sequencing was performed on blood. The clonotype was recovered from a girl aged 5-17 years with multiple sclerosis.

DNA for the CDR3: TGCGCCAGCAGCTCGGGACAGGCCCCCCATGGCTACACCTTC. This codes for CASSSGQAPHGYTF. The J gene is TRBJ1-2, the V gene TRBV5-1; 8 bases line up with TRBD1. V shed 3 bases, J shed 6 bases, and the junction held 7 bases outside the gene matches. The CDR3 sequence is 14 residues long. Germline CDR1 reads SGHRS; CDR2 reads YFSETQ. Complete variable domain (other parts from reference TRBV5-1 and TRBJ1-2): KAGVTQTPRYLIKTRGQQVTLSCSPISGHRSVSWYQQTPGQGLQFLFEYFSETQRNKGNFPGRFSGRQFSNSRSEMNVSTLELGDSALYLCASSSGQAPHGYTFGSGTRLTVV.